The 30 T cell receptor beta chains listed next were all sequenced from one sample in a study of blood T cell repertoires in COVID-19. The data were produced by immunoSEQ multiplex PCR, yet TCRdb's version contains in-frame clones alone and is incomplete. This sample carries roughly 50,000 clones, roughly 82% of them seen once, and the ten largest clones take approximately 2%. The sequencing input was peripheral blood. The receptors were gathered from a woman in her sixties or seventies with acute or convalescent COVID-19.

The rearrangement uses TRBV4-2 and TRBJ1-6; the match to TRBD1 covers 9 bases. CDR3 length: 16 amino acids. The V segment lost 0 bases and the J segment 7 bases; nucleotides outside the gene matches: 4. Germline CDR1 and CDR2: LGHNA and YNFKEQ. CDR3 in amino acids: CASSQETGGRNSPLHF. CDR3 coding DNA: TGTGCCAGCAGCCAAGAAACAGGGGGCAGGAATTCACCCCTCCACTTT.

The V and J genes are TRBV5-6 and TRBJ1-5; 7 bases fit TRBD1. From germline, CDR1 is SGHDT and CDR2 YYEEEE. This CDR3 contains 15 residues. The V and J ends lost 3 bases and 7 bases, in that order; junction bases with no gene match: 10. CDR3 amino acids: CASSYGPDRSQPQHF. DNA for the CDR3: TGTGCCAGCAGCTATGGGCCGGACAGGTCCCAGCCCCAGCATTTT.

This sequence joins TRBV23-1 and TRBJ2-2; possible D gene TRBD2, 7 bases. TRBV23-1 is assigned to the ORF class and has an uncertain function. V was cut by 3 bases and J by 7 bases, with 15 bases left in between. The CDR3 loop spans 15 amino acids. CDR3 amino acids: CASSQGGGGGGELFF. The CDR3 bases are TGCGCCAGCAGTCAGGGCGGGGGCGGCGGCGGGGAGCTGTTTTTT.

The chain has TRBV24-1 and TRBJ1-1, with a possible D match to TRBD1 (5 bases). CDR1 is KGHDR, CDR2 SFDVKD, per germline. The CDR3 has 14 amino acids. V shed 7 bases and J shed 2 bases, with 13 bases lying between them. CDR3 loop: CATRPGGVNTEAFF. In DNA, the CDR3 is TGTGCCACCAGACCCGGGGGAGTAAACACTGAAGCTTTCTTT.

This clone was found once. This chain uses TRBV7-2 with TRBJ2-3; tentatively, D is TRBD2 (6 bases). Germline V gives CDR1 SGHTA, CDR2 FQGNSA. V lost 1 base, J lost 4 bases, and 21 bases lay in between. CDR3 length: 18 residues. The CDR3 loop is CASSLVVLARRGADTQYF. The DNA of the CDR3 is TGTGCCAGCAGCTTAGTGGTACTAGCCCGAAGAGGCGCAGATACGCAGTATTTT.

The chain joins TRBV29-1 to TRBJ1-5; the D is unclear. The CDR3 length is 11 residues. Germline lookup yields CDR1 SQVTM and CDR2 ANQGSEA. Trimming pared 6 bases from V and 11 bases from J, leaving 14 bases between. The CDR3 is CSVVQSKAQHF. For the CDR3, the DNA is TGCAGCGTCGTACAGAGCAAGGCCCAGCATTTT.

CDR3 amino acids: CASSLDGTGSSYNEQFF. The CDR3 DNA is TGTGCCAGCAGCTTGGATGGGACAGGGAGCTCCTACAATGAGCAGTTCTTC. The chain couples TRBV5-5 to TRBJ2-1; 9 positions match TRBD1. Trimming at V came to 0 bases and at J to 0 bases, leaving 4 bases not matched to a gene. Germline CDR1 reads SGHKS; CDR2 reads YYEKEE (reference sequence). The CDR3 covers 17 residues.

The chain employs TRBV15 and TRBJ2-5; D is unresolved. The germline V gene has CDR1 LNHNV and CDR2 YYDKDF (reference sequence). V lost 8 bases and J 0 bases, leaving 13 bases between the germline ends. CDR3 length: 14 amino acids. CDR3 sequence: CATPSPRYQETQYF. In DNA form, the CDR3 reads TGTGCCACCCCGTCCCCCCGGTACCAAGAGACCCAGTACTTC.

This chain links TRBV19 with TRBJ1-5; TRBD1 aligns across 11 bases. CDR3 size: 15 residues. The junction had 9 bases not matched to a gene; V was cut back by 10 bases and J by 4 bases. Germline V gene data show CDR1 as LNHDA and CDR2 as SQIVND (reference sequence). CDR3 region: CATSWGQGGNQPQHF. For the CDR3, the DNA is TGTGCCACGAGCTGGGGACAGGGGGGGAATCAGCCCCAGCATTTT. The whole variable domain, filled in from reference TRBV19 and TRBJ1-5, reads DGGITQSPKYLFRKEGQNVTLSCEQNLNHDAMYWYRQDPGQGLRLIYYSQIVNDFQKGDIAEGYSVSREKKESFPLTVTSAQKNPTAFYLCATSWGQGGNQPQHFGDGTRLSIL.

This chain uses TRBV3-1 (or the pseudogene TRBV3-2) with TRBJ1-6; 7 bases map to TRBD1. Germline loops: CDR1 LGHDT, CDR2 YNNKEL (reference sequence). The CDR3 is made up of 16 amino acids. The J segment lost 5 bases and the V segment lost 2 bases, leaving 6 bases of the junction unmatched. Written as DNA, the CDR3 is TGTGCCAGCAGCCAAATACCCGGGACAGATAATTCACCCCTCCACTTT. It yields the protein CASSQIPGTDNSPLHF.

The DNA of the CDR3 is TGTGCCTCGACAGGGTCCGTAGTGAACAATGAGCAGTTCTTC. It encodes CASTGSVVNNEQFF. The chain combines TRBV30 with TRBJ2-1; 7 bases align to TRBD1. Germline V gives CDR1 GTSNPN, CDR2 SVGIG (reference sequence). V was pared by 7 bases and J by 5 bases, with 11 bases of the junction left unmatched. This CDR3 spans 14 amino acids. The whole variable domain, filled in from reference TRBV30 and TRBJ2-1, reads SQTIHQWPATLVQPVGSPLSLECTVEGTSNPNLYWYRQAAGRGLQLLFYSVGIGQISSEVPQNLSASRPQDRQFILSSKKLLLSDSGFYLCASTGSVVNNEQFFGPGTRLTVL.

This clone was counted between two and nine times. The J gene is TRBJ1-2, the V gene TRBV9, with no clear D. With 0 bases removed from V and 4 bases from J, the gap between germline ends came to 10 bases. Per the germline V gene, CDR1 is SGDLS and CDR2 is YYNGEE. The CDR3 has 14 residues. The CDR3 sequence: CASSVAGEIYGYTF. The CDR3 DNA reads as TGTGCCAGCAGCGTAGCTGGAGAGATCTATGGCTACACCTTC.

J is TRBJ2-2 and V is TRBV15; 7 bases match TRBD1. This CDR3 has 14 residues. J was trimmed by 6 bases and V by 0 bases; bases with no gene match: 1. CDR1 LNHNV and CDR2 YYDKDF come from the germline V gene (reference sequence). CDR3 coding DNA: TGTGCCACCAGCAGAGATAGGGGGCCCGGGGAGCTGTTTTTT. This codes for CATSRDRGPGELFF.

The genes are TRBV28 and TRBJ1-2; no reliable D call. This CDR3 contains 14 residues. The germline V and J ends were trimmed by 5 bases and 7 bases, with 17 bases remaining between them. The V gene's germline CDR1 is MDHEN and CDR2 SYDVKM. DNA of the CDR3: TGTGCCAGCAGTGGACCGGGAGCTATTGGTGGCTACACCTTC. It encodes CASSGPGAIGGYTF.

This chain uses TRBV15 with TRBJ2-7, with 9 bases identical to TRBD1. V lost 2 bases and J lost 4; bases outside the gene matches: 9. The CDR3 loop spans 16 amino acids. The germline gives CDR1 LNHNV, CDR2 YYDKDF (reference sequence). CDR3 sequence (DNA): TGTGCCACCAGCAGACCCGGAGGGACAGGGAGGTACGAGCAGTACTTC. This codes for CATSRPGGTGRYEQYF.

This clone came up once. The gene calls are TRBV28 and TRBJ1-2; weak D call: TRBD1 (6 bases). Trimming left V 0 bases short and J 8 bases short, with 16 bases between. The germline V gene encodes CDR1 MDHEN and CDR2 SYDVKM. This CDR3 has 15 amino acids. As DNA, the CDR3 is TGTGCCAGCAGTTTATGGGAAGGGGGAGTCGGGGGCTACACCTTC. This gives the protein CASSLWEGGVGGYTF.

This chain links TRBV7-9 with TRBJ1-2, with D possibly matching TRBD1 (6 bases). With 2 bases removed from V and 8 bases from J, the gap between germline ends came to 15 bases. CDR1 SEHNR and CDR2 FQNEAQ come from the germline V gene (reference sequence). This CDR3 comprises 14 residues. This chain's CDR3 is CASSLSSGVGGYTF. The CDR3 coding sequence is TGTGCCAGCAGCTTATCATCAGGGGTGGGAGGCTACACCTTC.

The V gene is TRBV19, the J gene TRBJ1-5; 7 nucleotides align to TRBD1. Trimming removed 7 bases from V and 0 bases from J; junction bases left unmatched: 6. This CDR3 contains 15 residues. Looked up from germline, CDR1 is LNHDA and CDR2 is SQIVND (reference sequence). In DNA form, the CDR3 reads TGTGCCAGTACCCAGGGGGGATTTAGCAATCAGCCCCAGCATTTT. Amino acids: CASTQGGFSNQPQHF. The whole variable domain, remainder taken from reference TRBV19 and TRBJ1-5, is DGGITQSPKYLFRKEGQNVTLSCEQNLNHDAMYWYRQDPGQGLRLIYYSQIVNDFQKGDIAEGYSVSREKKESFPLTVTSAQKNPTAFYLCASTQGGFSNQPQHFGDGTRLSIL.

This clone was counted between two and nine times. The rearrangement links TRBV28 to TRBJ1-2; D perhaps matches TRBD1 (5 bases). Trimming removed 2 bases at V and 3 bases at J, with 7 bases between. This CDR3 has 13 residues. The V gene's germline CDR1 is MDHEN and CDR2 SYDVKM. CDR3 residues: CASSLRGYYGYTF. The CDR3 DNA follows: TGTGCCAGCAGTTTACGGGGGTACTATGGCTACACCTTC.

The V gene is TRBV19, the J gene TRBJ1-6; TRBD1 matches 7 bases. The CDR3 is made up of 17 amino acids. V trimming: 6 bases; J trimming: 9 bases; junction bases outside the gene matches: 17. CDR1 is LNHDA and CDR2 is SQIVND in the germline V gene (reference sequence). The CDR3 DNA reads as TGTGCCAGTAGACGGGCCCACGCGACAGGGCCAGGTTCACCCCTCCACTTT. This translates into CASRRAHATGPGSPLHF.

The rearrangement links TRBV15 to TRBJ1-2; D remains ambiguous. CDR1 LNHNV and CDR2 YYDKDF come from the germline V gene (reference sequence). Trimming stripped 0 bases from V and 5 bases from J, with 10 bases between. This CDR3 spans 14 amino acids. CDR3 amino acids: CATSRDYGEYGYTF. The CDR3 DNA is TGTGCCACCAGCAGAGATTACGGAGAGTATGGCTACACCTTC.

The J gene is TRBJ1-5, the V gene TRBV28, with TRBD1 as a possible D gene (5 bases). This CDR3 comprises 16 residues. CDR1 and CDR2 from the germline V gene are MDHEN and SYDVKM. With 7 bases removed from V and 0 bases from J, the gap between germline ends came to 16 bases. The CDR3 region is CASTPGGEASNQPQHF. In DNA, the CDR3 is TGTGCCAGCACCCCGGGAGGGGAAGCTAGCAATCAGCCCCAGCATTTT.

CDR3 sequence reads: CASSAIAGGNSDTQYF. DNA of the CDR3: TGTGCCAGCAGCGCGATAGCGGGGGGTAATTCAGATACGCAGTATTTT. The rearrangement joins TRBV2 to TRBJ2-3; TRBD2 matches at 10 bases. The junction had 10 bases not matched to a gene; V was cut back by 6 bases and J by 4 bases. From germline, CDR1 is SNHLY and CDR2 FYNNEI. This CDR3 contains 16 residues.

The chain uses TRBV5-1 and TRBJ2-5; TRBD2 is a possible D gene (6 bases). Trimming took off 4 bases at V and 2 bases at J, with 15 bases between the two ends. The CDR3 consists of 15 residues. Looked up from germline, CDR1 is SGHRS and CDR2 is YFSETQ. The chain's CDR3 is CASSREPQIQETQYF. The CDR3 DNA reads TGCGCCAGCAGCCGGGAGCCACAGATTCAAGAGACCCAGTACTTC. The full variable domain, with the rest looked up from reference TRBV5-1 and TRBJ2-5, is KAGVTQTPRYLIKTRGQQVTLSCSPISGHRSVSWYQQTPGQGLQFLFEYFSETQRNKGNFPGRFSGRQFSNSRSEMNVSTLELGDSALYLCASSREPQIQETQYFGPGTRLLVL.

The CDR3 DNA follows: TGTGCCAGCAGTTTATTGGGGGCGACGACAGATACGCAGTATTTT. Its protein is CASSLLGATTDTQYF. The gene calls are TRBV28 and TRBJ2-3; TRBD1 is a possible D gene (6 bases). This CDR3 has 15 residues. Germline CDR1 and CDR2: MDHEN and SYDVKM. V shed 1 base and J shed 3 bases, with 11 bases lying between them.

The chain joins TRBV3-1 (or the pseudogene TRBV3-2) to TRBJ1-2; 8 bases map to TRBD1. Germline V gene sequence: CDR1 LGHDT, CDR2 YNNKEL (reference sequence). The CDR3 is 19 amino acids. Trimming removed 5 bases from V and 2 bases from J; junction bases left unmatched: 19. The CDR3 bases are TGTGCCAGCAGCGATTCGTACTCTTTGACAGGGGATTCGAACTATGGCTACACCTTC. Translation gives CASSDSYSLTGDSNYGYTF.

This clone came up once. This chain uses TRBV9 with TRBJ2-1, with D perhaps TRBD2 (5 bases). Per the germline V gene, CDR1 is SGDLS and CDR2 is YYNGEE. Trimming removed 0 bases from V and 5 bases from J, with 6 bases in between. The CDR3 extends over 13 amino acids. CDR3 loop: CASSVERDNEQFF. CDR3 sequence (DNA): TGTGCCAGCAGCGTAGAGAGGGACAATGAGCAGTTCTTC.

With regard to this clone: Other DNA sequences in the same sample also yield this CDR3. The chain links TRBV6-5 to TRBJ1-3; weak D call: TRBD1 (6 bases). This CDR3 is built from 16 residues. The germline gives CDR1 MNHEY, CDR2 SVGAGI. With 0 bases removed from V and 1 base from J, the gap between germline ends came to 10 bases. The DNA of the CDR3 is TGTGCCAGCAGTTACTCGGACAGCCATTCTGGAAACACCATATATTTT. Encoded protein: CASSYSDSHSGNTIYF.

The rearrangement links TRBV5-1 to TRBJ2-4, with 7 bases matching TRBD1. The CDR3 has 12 amino acids. Germline V gene lookup returns CDR1 SGHRS and CDR2 YFSETQ. The trim removed 7 bases at V and 8 bases at J, leaving 6 bases unmatched. CDR3 sequence reads: CASSDQGDIQYF. The CDR3 DNA is TGCGCCAGCTCCGATCAGGGGGACATTCAGTACTTC.

The V gene is TRBV24-1, the J gene TRBJ2-3, with D possibly being TRBD2 (6 bases). The CDR3 runs to 15 residues. The germline V and J ends were trimmed by 3 bases and 4 bases, with 13 bases remaining between them. CDR1 is KGHDR, CDR2 SFDVKD, per germline. CDR3: CATSDPTSPADTQYF. In DNA, the CDR3 is TGTGCCACCAGTGATCCGACTAGTCCCGCAGATACGCAGTATTTT.